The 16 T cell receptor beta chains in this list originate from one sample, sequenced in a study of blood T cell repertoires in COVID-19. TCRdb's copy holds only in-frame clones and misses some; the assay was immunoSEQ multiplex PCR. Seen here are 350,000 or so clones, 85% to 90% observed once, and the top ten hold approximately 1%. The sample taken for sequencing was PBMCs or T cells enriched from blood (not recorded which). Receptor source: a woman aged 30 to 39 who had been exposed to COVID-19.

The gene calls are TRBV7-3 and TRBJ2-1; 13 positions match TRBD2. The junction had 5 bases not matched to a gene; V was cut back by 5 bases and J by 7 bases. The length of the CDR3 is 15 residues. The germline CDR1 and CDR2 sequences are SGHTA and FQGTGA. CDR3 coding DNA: TGTGCCAGCAGCCCGGGACTAGCGGGAAGGAATGAGCAGTTCTTC. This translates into CASSPGLAGRNEQFF.

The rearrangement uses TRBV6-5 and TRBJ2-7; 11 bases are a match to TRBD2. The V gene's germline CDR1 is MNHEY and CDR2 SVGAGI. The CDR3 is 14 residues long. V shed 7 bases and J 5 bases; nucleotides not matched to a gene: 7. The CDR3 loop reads CASTVAGGWDEQYF. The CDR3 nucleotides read TGTGCCAGCACCGTAGCGGGAGGGTGGGACGAGCAGTACTTC.

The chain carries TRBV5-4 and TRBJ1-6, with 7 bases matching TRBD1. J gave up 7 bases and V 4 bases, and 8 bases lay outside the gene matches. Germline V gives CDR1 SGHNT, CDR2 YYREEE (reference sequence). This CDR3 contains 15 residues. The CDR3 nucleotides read TGTGCCAGCAGCCCAGACAGGGTTGGGAATTCACCCCTCCACTTT. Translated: CASSPDRVGNSPLHF.

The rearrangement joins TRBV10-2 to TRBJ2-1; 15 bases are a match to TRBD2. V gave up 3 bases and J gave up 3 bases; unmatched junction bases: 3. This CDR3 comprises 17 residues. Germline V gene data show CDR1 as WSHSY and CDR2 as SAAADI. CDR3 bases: TGCGCCAGCAGTGAAACGGGACTAGCGGGAGGCTACAATGAGCAGTTCTTC. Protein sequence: CASSETGLAGGYNEQFF.

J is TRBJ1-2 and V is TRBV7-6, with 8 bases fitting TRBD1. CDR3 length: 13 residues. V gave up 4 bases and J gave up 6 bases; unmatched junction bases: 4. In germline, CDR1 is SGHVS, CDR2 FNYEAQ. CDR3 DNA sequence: TGTGCCAGCAGCTCCCCAGGGGGCAATGGCTACACCTTC. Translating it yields CASSSPGGNGYTF.

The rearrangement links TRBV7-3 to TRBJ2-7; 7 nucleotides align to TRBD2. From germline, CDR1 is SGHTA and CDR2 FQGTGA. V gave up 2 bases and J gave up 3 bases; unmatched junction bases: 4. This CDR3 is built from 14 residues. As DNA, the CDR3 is TGTGCCAGCAGCTTACAGGGAGGGGACTACGAGCAGTACTTC. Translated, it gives CASSLQGGDYEQYF.

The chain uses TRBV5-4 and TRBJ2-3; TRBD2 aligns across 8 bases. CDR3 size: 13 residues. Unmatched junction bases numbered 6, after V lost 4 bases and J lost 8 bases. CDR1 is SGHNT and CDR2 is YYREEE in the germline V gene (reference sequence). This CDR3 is CASSPGTRITQYF. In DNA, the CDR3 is TGTGCCAGCAGCCCCGGGACTAGGATTACGCAGTATTTT.

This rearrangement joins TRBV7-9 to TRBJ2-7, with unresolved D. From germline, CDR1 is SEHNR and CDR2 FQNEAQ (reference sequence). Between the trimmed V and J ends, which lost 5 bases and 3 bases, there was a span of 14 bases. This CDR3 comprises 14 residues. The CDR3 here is CASSGNYRYYEQYF. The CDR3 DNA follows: TGTGCCAGCAGCGGAAACTACCGTTACTACGAGCAGTACTTC.

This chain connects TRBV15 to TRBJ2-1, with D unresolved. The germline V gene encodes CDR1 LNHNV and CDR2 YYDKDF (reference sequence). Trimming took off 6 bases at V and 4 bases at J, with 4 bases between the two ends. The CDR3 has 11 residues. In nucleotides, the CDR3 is TGTGCCACCAGTTCTTACAATGAGCAGTTCTTC. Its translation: CATSSYNEQFF.

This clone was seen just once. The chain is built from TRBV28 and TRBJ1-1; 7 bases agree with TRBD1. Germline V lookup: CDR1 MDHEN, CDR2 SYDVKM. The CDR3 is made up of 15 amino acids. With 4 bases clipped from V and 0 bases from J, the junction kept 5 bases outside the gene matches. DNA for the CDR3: TGTGCCAGCAGTTCAGGACAGGTTCTGAACACTGAAGCTTTCTTT. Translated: CASSSGQVLNTEAFF. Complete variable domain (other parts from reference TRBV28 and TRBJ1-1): DVKVTQSSRYLVKRTGEKVFLECVQDMDHENMFWYRQDPGLGLRLIYFSYDVKMKEKGDIPEGYSVSREKKERFSLILESASTNQTSMYLCASSSGQVLNTEAFFGQGTRLTVV.

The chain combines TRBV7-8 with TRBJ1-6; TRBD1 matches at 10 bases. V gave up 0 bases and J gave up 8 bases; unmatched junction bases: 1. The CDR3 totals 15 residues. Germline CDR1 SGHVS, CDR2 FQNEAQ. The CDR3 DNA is TGTGCCAGCAGCTTAGCCGGGACAGGGGATTCACCCCTCCACTTT. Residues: CASSLAGTGDSPLHF.

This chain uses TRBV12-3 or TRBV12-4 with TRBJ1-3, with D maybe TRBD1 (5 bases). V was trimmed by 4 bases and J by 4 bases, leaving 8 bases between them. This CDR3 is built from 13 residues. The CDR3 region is CASSSGFGNTIYF. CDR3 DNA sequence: TGTGCCAGCAGTTCAGGGTTCGGAAACACCATATATTTT.

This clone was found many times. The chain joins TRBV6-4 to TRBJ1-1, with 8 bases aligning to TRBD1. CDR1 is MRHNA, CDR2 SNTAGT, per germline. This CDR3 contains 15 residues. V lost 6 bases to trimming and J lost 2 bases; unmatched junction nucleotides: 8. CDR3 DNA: TGTGCCAGCAGGGATACAGACAGGGGTAACACTGAAGCTTTCTTT. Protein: CASRDTDRGNTEAFF.

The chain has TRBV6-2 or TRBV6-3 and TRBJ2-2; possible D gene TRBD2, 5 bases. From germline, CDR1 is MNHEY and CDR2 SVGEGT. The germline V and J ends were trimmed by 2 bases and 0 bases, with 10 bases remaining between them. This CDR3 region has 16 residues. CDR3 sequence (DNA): TGTGCCAGCAGTTACCGCAGCGGAACGAACACCGGGGAGCTGTTTTTT. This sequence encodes CASSYRSGTNTGELFF.

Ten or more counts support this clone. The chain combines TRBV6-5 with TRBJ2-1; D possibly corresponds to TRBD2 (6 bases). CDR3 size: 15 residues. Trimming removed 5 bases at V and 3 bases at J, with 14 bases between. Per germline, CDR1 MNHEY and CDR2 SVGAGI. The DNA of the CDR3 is TGTGCCAGCAGTCCCGCGGGACTGAACTACAATGAGCAGTTCTTC. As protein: CASSPAGLNYNEQFF.

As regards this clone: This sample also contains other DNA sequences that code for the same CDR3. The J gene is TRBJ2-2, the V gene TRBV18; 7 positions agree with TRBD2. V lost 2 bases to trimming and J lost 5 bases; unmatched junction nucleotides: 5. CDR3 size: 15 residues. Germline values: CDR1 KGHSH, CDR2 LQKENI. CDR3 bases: TGTGCCAGCTCACCAGGCCTAGCGGCGACCGGGGAGCTGTTTTTT. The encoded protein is CASSPGLAATGELFF.